This entry lists 9 T cell receptor beta chains sequenced from one sample in a study of blood T cell repertoires in COVID-19. Using immunoSEQ multiplex PCR, the repertoire was profiled, and TCRdb retains in-frame clones only, with some absent. The data hold about 370,000 clones, with 80% to 90% observed a single time. Sequencing was done on a sample of peripheral blood. Receptors were obtained from a woman in her thirties with COVID-19, enrolled during active disease.

The J gene is TRBJ1-1, the V gene TRBV28; TRBD1 agrees at 7 bases. Germline assignment: CDR1 MDHEN and CDR2 SYDVKM. Unmatched junction bases numbered 14, after V lost 5 bases and J lost 5 bases. The CDR3 has 16 amino acids. CDR3 sequence (DNA): TGTGCCAGCAGTCCTTACATCGGACAGGAAAGGACTGAAGCTTTCTTT. Its protein product is CASSPYIGQERTEAFF.

Remarks on this clone: The junction shows a germline mismatch at one end, possibly a read error. The chain is built from TRBV27 and TRBJ1-2; 8 bases fit TRBD1. The CDR3 is made up of 16 amino acids. The germline CDR1 and CDR2 sequences are MNHEY and SMNVEV (reference sequence). The CDR3 here is CASSSSGTGTNYGYTF. The DNA for the CDR3 is TGTGCCAGCAGTTCCTCCGGGACAGGTACTAATTATGGCTACACCTTC.

The CDR3 region has the DNA TGTGCCAGCAGTGCCTCACTTCCATCCCCCTATGGCTACACCTTC. Amino acids: CASSASLPSPYGYTF. The J gene is TRBJ1-2, the V gene TRBV6-2 or TRBV6-3; D unclear. The CDR3 length is 15 residues. CDR1 is MNHEY, CDR2 SVGEGT, per germline. Deletions cut 5 bases from V and 4 bases from J, with 17 bases between.

The J gene is TRBJ2-1, the V gene TRBV2; TRBD2 matches at 10 bases. The CDR3 consists of 15 residues. The germline V gene has CDR1 SNHLY and CDR2 FYNNEI. The ends lost 8 bases at V and 4 bases at J; junction bases unmatched: 8. The CDR3 DNA reads as TGTGCCAGCCTCGAAACTAGCGGGATTTACAATGAGCAGTTCTTC. The encoded protein is CASLETSGIYNEQFF.

The rearrangement joins TRBV28 to TRBJ1-5; D unclear. Between the trimmed V and J ends, which lost 7 bases and 2 bases, there was a span of 12 bases. The germline CDR1 and CDR2 sequences are MDHEN and SYDVKM. This CDR3 region has 14 residues. The CDR3 is CASNEPGGNQPQHF. The DNA for the CDR3 is TGTGCCAGCAACGAGCCAGGTGGCAATCAGCCCCAGCATTTT.

The rearrangement joins TRBV5-1 to TRBJ1-1; D ambiguous. Trimming shortened V by 4 bases and J by 6 bases, and 10 bases separated the two germline ends. Germline V gene lookup returns CDR1 SGHRS and CDR2 YFSETQ. The CDR3 runs 12 residues. The CDR3: CASSRSNAEAFF. Here the CDR3 DNA reads TGCGCCAGCAGCCGGAGTAACGCTGAAGCTTTCTTT.

The rearrangement joins TRBV4-1 to TRBJ2-6; the D gene is possibly TRBD1 (6 bases). The CDR3 loop spans 17 amino acids. V was trimmed by 1 base and J by 0 bases, leaving 10 bases between them. Germline lookup yields CDR1 MGHRA and CDR2 YSYEKL. CDR3 nucleotide sequence: TGCGCCAGCAGCCAAGGGATGGGGGCCTCTGGGGCCAACGTCCTGACTTTC. Protein product: CASSQGMGASGANVLTF.

The rearrangement joins TRBV27 to TRBJ2-1; D gene uncertain. Trimming removed 8 bases at V and 4 bases at J, with 9 bases between. Germline V gene sequence: CDR1 MNHEY, CDR2 SMNVEV (reference sequence). The CDR3 runs to 12 residues. The CDR3: CASSPGYNEQFF. For the CDR3, the DNA is TGTGCCAGCTCCCCCGGGTACAATGAGCAGTTCTTC.

The CDR3 is CASSSTGTSYNEQFF. The CDR3 coding sequence is TGTGCCAGCAGCTCAACAGGGACCTCCTACAATGAGCAGTTCTTC. V usage is TRBV5-5 and J usage is TRBJ2-1; maybe TRBD1 (6 bases). Germline V gene lookup returns CDR1 SGHKS and CDR2 YYEKEE (reference sequence). V lost 3 bases, J lost 0 bases, and 10 bases lay in between. CDR3 size: 15 residues. The whole variable domain, remainder taken from reference TRBV5-5 and TRBJ2-1, is DAGVTQSPTHLIKTRGQQVTLRCSPISGHKSVSWYQQVLGQGPQFIFQYYEKEERGRGNFPDRFSARQFPNYSSELNVNALLLGDSALYLCASSSTGTSYNEQFFGPGTRLTVL.